The sequence of this T cell receptor (beta chain) was determined in a study of cytomegalovirus exposure and HLA in healthy donors. Overall study: The same platform as the 666 first-cohort repertoires was used for the 130 or so validation repertoires, a later analysis reported.

This clone was detected a few times. Its specificity is not known. TCRdb's table, derived via immunoSEQ multiplex PCR, lists solely in-frame clones and lacks some. The repertoire has tens of thousands of clones, more than 70% of them found once; the top ten carry more than 1%. The ends were cut back, 6 bases at V and 3 bases at J, with 11 bases in the middle. The germline V gene has CDR1 MNHEY and CDR2 SMNVEV (reference sequence). CDR3 length equals 13 residues. The study's findings and limits: Rarity held for most TCR sequences, but there were some public TCRs that occurred in many donors. Some TCR beta chains (164 of them) were listed as cytomegalovirus-associated. According to a subsequent analysis, TCR clusters identified in the first cohort showed a tendency to co-occur across the roughly 130 validation repertoires.

J is TRBJ1-2 and V is TRBV27, with TRBD1 as a possible D gene (6 bases). The TCR sequence derives from a young woman in good health and CMV-seronegative. What was sequenced was PBMCs. The CDR3 DNA reads TGTGCCAGCAGCCGACAGGACGACTATGGCTACACCTTC. This encodes CASSRQDDYGYTF.